Presented here are 5 T cell receptor beta chains from one specimen sequenced in a study of beta chain features in type 1 diabetes (dated by TCRdb to 2016 to 2018). The library was built by means of the immunoSEQ multiplex PCR assay. The entire amount of isolated RNA was reverse transcribed using the High Capacity cDNA Reverse Transcription Kit, so the sequenced TCRB transcripts were expressed ones. Imported from immuneACCESS, the table was reduced by TCRdb to in-frame sequences with V and J called. These copies leave out some clones; in studies compared against another copy, an unresolved V gene accounts for under half, and the cause of the remainder is not known. Present in this sample are about 620,000 clones, about 16% of which were seen just once. The top ten hold approximately 0.087% of the sample. What was sequenced was naive CD4+ T cells from blood. Interpreted using the paper, the cell subset or site label stands for: true naive CD4+ T cells. The receptors shown here come from a man aged 18 to 35 in good health.

This sequence joins TRBV4-3 and TRBJ1-4, with D possibly being TRBD1 (5 bases). CDR3 length: 17 residues. Germline V gene data show CDR1 as LGHNA and CDR2 as YSLEER. Trimming shortened V by 0 bases and J by 4 bases, and 15 bases separated the two germline ends. Written as DNA, the CDR3 is TGCGCCAGCAGCCAAGATCCTGAGCGACAGATTAATGAAAAACTGTTTTTT. It specifies CASSQDPERQINEKLFF.

This chain links TRBV2 with TRBJ1-5; 7 nucleotides align to TRBD1. Germline trimming cut 6 bases from V and 6 bases from J; bases unmatched to any gene: 5. The CDR3 has 13 residues. The V gene's germline CDR1 is SNHLY and CDR2 FYNNEI. CDR3 in amino acids: CASRAGGFQPQHF. The CDR3, as DNA: TGTGCCAGCAGGGCAGGGGGATTTCAGCCCCAGCATTTT.

This clone was seen a handful of times. The chain has TRBV7-3 and TRBJ2-2; 7 bases map to TRBD1. V lost 6 bases, J lost 2 bases, and 3 bases stayed unmatched. Germline V gives CDR1 SGHTA, CDR2 FQGTGA. CDR3 length equals 14 residues. The CDR3 reads CASRQGDNTGELFF. For the CDR3, the DNA is TGTGCCAGCAGGCAGGGGGATAACACCGGGGAGCTGTTTTTT.

CDR3 residues: CASMENTGELFF. CDR3 in DNA: TGTGCCAGCATGGAGAACACCGGGGAGCTGTTTTTT. This chain connects TRBV2 to TRBJ2-2; D unresolved. Germline CDR1 SNHLY, CDR2 FYNNEI. CDR3 length: 12 residues. Deletions cut 7 bases from V and 1 base from J, with 4 bases between. Full variable domain (remainder filled in from reference TRBV2 and TRBJ2-2): EPEVTQTPSHQVTQMGQEVILRCVPISNHLYFYWYRQILGQKVEFLVSFYNNEISEKSEIFDDQFSVERPDGSNFTLKIRSTKLEDSAMYFCASMENTGELFFGEGSRLTVL.

In its sample, this clone was seen a few times. The chain combines TRBV6-1 with TRBJ1-5; D not resolved. Deletions cut 7 bases from V and 3 bases from J, with 13 bases between. The germline V gene has CDR1 MNHNS and CDR2 SASEGT. This CDR3 has 14 amino acids. Here the CDR3 reads CASIKAPVNQPQHF. The DNA of the CDR3 is TGTGCCAGCATTAAGGCCCCAGTCAATCAGCCCCAGCATTTT.